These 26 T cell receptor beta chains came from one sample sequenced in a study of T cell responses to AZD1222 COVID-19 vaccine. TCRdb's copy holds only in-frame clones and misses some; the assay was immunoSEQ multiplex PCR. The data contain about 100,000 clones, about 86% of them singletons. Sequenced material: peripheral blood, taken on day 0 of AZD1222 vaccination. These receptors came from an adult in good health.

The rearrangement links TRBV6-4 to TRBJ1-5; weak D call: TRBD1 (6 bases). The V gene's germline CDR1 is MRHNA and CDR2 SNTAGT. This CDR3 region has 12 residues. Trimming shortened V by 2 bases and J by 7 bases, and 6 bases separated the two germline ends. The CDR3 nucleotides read TGTGCCAGCAGTGACGGGGGCCAGCCCCAGCATTTT. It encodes CASSDGGQPQHF.

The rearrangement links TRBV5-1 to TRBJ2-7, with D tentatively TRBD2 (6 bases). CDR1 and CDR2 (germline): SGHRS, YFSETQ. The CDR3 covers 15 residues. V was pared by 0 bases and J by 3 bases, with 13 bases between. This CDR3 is CASSLGGTALYEQYF. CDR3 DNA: TGCGCCAGCAGCTTGGGCGGGACGGCTCTCTACGAGCAGTACTTC.

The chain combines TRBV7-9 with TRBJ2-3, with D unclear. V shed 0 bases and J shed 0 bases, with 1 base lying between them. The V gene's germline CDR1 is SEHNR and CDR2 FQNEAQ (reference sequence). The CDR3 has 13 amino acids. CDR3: CASSLASTDTQYF. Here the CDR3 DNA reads TGTGCCAGCAGCTTAGCGAGCACAGATACGCAGTATTTT.

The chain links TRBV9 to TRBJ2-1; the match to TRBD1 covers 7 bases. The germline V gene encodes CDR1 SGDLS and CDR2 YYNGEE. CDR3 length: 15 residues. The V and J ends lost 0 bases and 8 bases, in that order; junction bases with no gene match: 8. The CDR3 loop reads CASSVGPGGMDEQFF. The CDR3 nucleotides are TGTGCCAGCAGCGTAGGGCCAGGGGGTATGGATGAGCAGTTCTTC.

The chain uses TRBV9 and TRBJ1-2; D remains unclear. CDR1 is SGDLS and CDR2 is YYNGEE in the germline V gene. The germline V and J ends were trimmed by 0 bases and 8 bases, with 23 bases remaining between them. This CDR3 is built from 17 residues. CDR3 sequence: CASSVEGGGFLAGGYTF. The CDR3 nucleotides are TGTGCCAGCAGCGTAGAAGGTGGCGGGTTTTTAGCGGGCGGCTACACCTTC.

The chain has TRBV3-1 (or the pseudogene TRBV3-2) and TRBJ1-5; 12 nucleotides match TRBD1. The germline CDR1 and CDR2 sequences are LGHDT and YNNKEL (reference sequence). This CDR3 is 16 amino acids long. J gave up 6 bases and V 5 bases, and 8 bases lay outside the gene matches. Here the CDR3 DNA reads TGTGCCAGCAGCAACCGGGACAGGGGGCATAGTCAGCCCCAGCATTTT. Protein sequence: CASSNRDRGHSQPQHF.

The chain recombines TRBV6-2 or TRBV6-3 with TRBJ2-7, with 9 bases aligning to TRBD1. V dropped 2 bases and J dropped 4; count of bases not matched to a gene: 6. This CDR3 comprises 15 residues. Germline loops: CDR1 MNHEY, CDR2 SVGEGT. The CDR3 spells CASSYRGQGTYEQYF. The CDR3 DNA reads TGTGCCAGCAGTTACAGAGGACAGGGGACGTACGAGCAGTACTTC.

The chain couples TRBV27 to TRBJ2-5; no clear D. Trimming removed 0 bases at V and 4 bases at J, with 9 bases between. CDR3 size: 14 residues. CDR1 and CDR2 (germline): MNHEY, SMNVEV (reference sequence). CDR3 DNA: TGTGCCAGCAGTTTATCCCAAAGTCGAGAGACCCAGTACTTC. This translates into CASSLSQSRETQYF.

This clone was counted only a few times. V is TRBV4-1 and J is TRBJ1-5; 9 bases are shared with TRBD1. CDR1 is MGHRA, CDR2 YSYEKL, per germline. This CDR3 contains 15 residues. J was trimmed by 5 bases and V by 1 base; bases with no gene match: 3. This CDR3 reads CASSQGQGVDQPQHF. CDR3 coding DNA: TGCGCCAGCAGCCAAGGACAGGGGGTCGATCAGCCCCAGCATTTT.

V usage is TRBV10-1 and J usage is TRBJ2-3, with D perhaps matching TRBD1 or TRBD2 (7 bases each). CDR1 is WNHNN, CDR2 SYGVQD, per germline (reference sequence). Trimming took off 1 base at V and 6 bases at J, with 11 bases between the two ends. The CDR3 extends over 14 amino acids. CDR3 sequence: CASSECQGGDTQYF. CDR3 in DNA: TGCGCCAGCAGTGAGTGTCAGGGGGGGGATACGCAGTATTTT.

The chain's CDR3 is CASSQRALGQGDSPLHF. As DNA, the CDR3 is TGTGCCAGCAGCCAAAGGGCGCTCGGACAGGGGGATTCACCCCTCCACTTT. The chain links TRBV4-2 to TRBJ1-6; 10 positions agree with TRBD1. Germline V gene sequence: CDR1 LGHNA, CDR2 YNFKEQ. The CDR3 loop spans 17 amino acids. The trim removed 2 bases at V and 8 bases at J, leaving 9 bases unmatched.

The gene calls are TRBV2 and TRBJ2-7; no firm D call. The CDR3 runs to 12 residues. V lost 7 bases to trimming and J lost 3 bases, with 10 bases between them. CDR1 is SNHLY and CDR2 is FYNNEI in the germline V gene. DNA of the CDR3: TGTGCCAGCACAGACTTTGGCTACGAGCAGTACTTC. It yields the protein CASTDFGYEQYF.

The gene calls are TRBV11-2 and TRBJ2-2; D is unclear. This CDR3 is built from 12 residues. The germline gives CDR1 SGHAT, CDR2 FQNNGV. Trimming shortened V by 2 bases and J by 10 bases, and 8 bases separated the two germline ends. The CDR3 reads CASSLNLEELFF. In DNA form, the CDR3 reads TGTGCCAGCAGCTTAAACTTGGAGGAGCTGTTTTTT.

CDR3 sequence reads: CASSTTGVTEAFF. The CDR3 DNA follows: TGTGCCAGCAGCACGACAGGGGTCACTGAAGCTTTCTTT. V usage is TRBV9 and J usage is TRBJ1-1; 8 bases agree with TRBD1. V trimming: 4 bases; J trimming: 4 bases; junction bases outside the gene matches: 3. The V gene's germline CDR1 is SGDLS and CDR2 YYNGEE. The CDR3 contains 13 residues.

For the CDR3, the DNA is TGTGCCAGCAGCTTATCCCGGCTGGGGGGCAATGAGCAGTTCTTC. Amino acids: CASSLSRLGGNEQFF. The chain is built from TRBV7-9 and TRBJ2-1; TRBD2 is a possible D gene (6 bases). V was trimmed by 2 bases and J by 6 bases, leaving 14 bases between them. CDR3 length: 15 residues. CDR1 and CDR2 from the germline V gene are SEHNR and FQNEAQ (reference sequence).

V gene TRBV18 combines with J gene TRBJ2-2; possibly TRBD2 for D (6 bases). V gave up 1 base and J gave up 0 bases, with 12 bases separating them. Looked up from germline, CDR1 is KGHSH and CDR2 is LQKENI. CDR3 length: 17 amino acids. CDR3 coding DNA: TGTGCCAGCTCACCACTCGGGGGAAGGGCGAACACCGGGGAGCTGTTTTTT. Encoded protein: CASSPLGGRANTGELFF.

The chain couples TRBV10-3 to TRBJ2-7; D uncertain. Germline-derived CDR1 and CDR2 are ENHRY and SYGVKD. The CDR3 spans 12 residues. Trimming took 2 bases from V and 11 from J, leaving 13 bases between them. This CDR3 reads CAISEGKGVEYF. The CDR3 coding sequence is TGTGCCATCAGTGAGGGAAAGGGCGTGGAGTACTTC.

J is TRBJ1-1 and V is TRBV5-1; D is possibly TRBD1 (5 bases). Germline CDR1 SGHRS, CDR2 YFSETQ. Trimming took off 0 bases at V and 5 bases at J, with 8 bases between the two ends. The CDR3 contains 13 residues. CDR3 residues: CASSLGGTTEAFF. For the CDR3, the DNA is TGCGCCAGCAGCTTGGGAGGGACGACTGAAGCTTTCTTT.

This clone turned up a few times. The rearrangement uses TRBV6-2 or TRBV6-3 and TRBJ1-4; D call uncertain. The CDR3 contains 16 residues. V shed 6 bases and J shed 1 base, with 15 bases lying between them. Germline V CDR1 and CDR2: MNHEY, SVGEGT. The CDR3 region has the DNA TGTGCCAGCAGCCCAAGGGATTTCGGAACTAATGAAAAACTGTTTTTT. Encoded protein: CASSPRDFGTNEKLFF.

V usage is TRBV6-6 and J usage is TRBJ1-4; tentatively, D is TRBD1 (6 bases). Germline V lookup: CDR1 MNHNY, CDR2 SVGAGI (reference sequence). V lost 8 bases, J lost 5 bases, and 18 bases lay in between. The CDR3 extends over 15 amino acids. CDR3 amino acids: CASASPRGPNEKLFF. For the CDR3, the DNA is TGTGCCAGCGCCTCCCCCAGGGGCCCGAATGAAAAACTGTTTTTT.

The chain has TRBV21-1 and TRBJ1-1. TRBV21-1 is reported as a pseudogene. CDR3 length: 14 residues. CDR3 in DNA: TGTGCCAGCAGCAAAGTGCGGGGGAACACTGAAGCTTTCTTT. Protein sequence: CASSKVRGNTEAFF.

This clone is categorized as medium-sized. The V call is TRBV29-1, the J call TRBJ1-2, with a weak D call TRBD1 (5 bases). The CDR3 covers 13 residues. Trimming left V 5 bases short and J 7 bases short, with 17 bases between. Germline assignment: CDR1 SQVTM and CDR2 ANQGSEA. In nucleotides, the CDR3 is TGCAGCGTTCAGGGAGCCCCGGCAGGTGGCTACACCTTC. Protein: CSVQGAPAGGYTF. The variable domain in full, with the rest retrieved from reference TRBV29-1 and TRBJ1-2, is SAVISQKPSRDICQRGTSLTIQCQVDSQVTMMFWYRQQPGQSLTLIATANQGSEATYESGFVIDKFPISRPNLTFSTLTVSNMSPEDSSIYLCSVQGAPAGGYTFGSGTRLTVV.

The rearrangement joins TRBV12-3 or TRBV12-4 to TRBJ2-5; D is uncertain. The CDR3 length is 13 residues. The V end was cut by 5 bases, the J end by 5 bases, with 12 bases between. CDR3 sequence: CASSPHLWETQYF. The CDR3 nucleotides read TGTGCCAGCAGTCCCCACCTATGGGAGACCCAGTACTTC.

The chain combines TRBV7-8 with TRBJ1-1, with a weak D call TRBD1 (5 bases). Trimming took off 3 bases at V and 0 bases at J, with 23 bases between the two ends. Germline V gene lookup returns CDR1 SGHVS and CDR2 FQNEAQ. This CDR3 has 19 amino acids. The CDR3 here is CASSLPGGGRFSMNTEAFF. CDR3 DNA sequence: TGTGCCAGCAGCTTGCCAGGTGGGGGGAGATTTTCGATGAACACTGAAGCTTTCTTT.

The CDR3 here is CASSLRANNEQFF. CDR3 coding DNA: TGTGCCAGCAGCCTCCGGGCAAACAATGAGCAGTTCTTC. The genes are TRBV6-5 and TRBJ2-1; D is unresolved. CDR1 and CDR2 from the germline V gene are MNHEY and SVGAGI. Trimming stripped 6 bases from V and 5 bases from J, with 11 bases between. This CDR3 contains 13 residues.

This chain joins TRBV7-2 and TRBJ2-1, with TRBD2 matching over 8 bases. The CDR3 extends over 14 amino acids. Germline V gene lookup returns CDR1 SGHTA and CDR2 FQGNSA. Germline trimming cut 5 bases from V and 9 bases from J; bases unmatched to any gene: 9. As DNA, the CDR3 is TGTGCCAGCAGCGCCTCCGGGGGGGCAGGTGAGCAGTTCTTC. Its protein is CASSASGGAGEQFF. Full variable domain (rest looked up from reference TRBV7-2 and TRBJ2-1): GAGVSQSPSNKVTEKGKDVELRCDPISGHTALYWYRQSLGQGLEFLIYFQGNSAPDKSGLPSDRFSAERTGGSVSTLTIQRTQQEDSAVYLCASSASGGAGEQFFGPGTRLTVL.